What follows is one TCR beta chain and its context. The source of the sample is a study of T cell responses to AZD1222 COVID-19 vaccine. J was trimmed by 7 bases and V by 5 bases; bases with no gene match: 6. Germline CDR1 and CDR2: SGHVS and FNYEAQ. This CDR3 spans 13 amino acids. Assay used: immunoSEQ multiplex PCR; TCRdb lists only in-frame clones, some missing. The data show more than 90,000 clones, with around 84% seen just once and 17% held by the top ten. This TCR derives from an adult who received the AZD1222 COVID-19 vaccine. The rearrangement links TRBV7-6 to TRBJ1-2; 8 bases align to TRBD1. The sequences come from peripheral blood, collected 28 days after the second AZD1222 dose. In DNA form, the CDR3 reads TGTGCCAGCAGCAAGACAGGGGTTGCTGGCTACACCTTC. It translates to CASSKTGVAGYTF.